This passage covers 24 T cell receptor beta chains from one sample sequenced in a study of blood T cell repertoires in COVID-19. Repertoires were generated with immunoSEQ multiplex PCR, while TCRdb's copy carries only in-frame clones and drops some. The table has under 90,000 clones, roughly 84% seen once. The sample comprised peripheral blood. The receptor source for this set is a man between 70 and 80 years old with active or convalescent COVID-19.

This chain connects TRBV3-1 (or the pseudogene TRBV3-2) to TRBJ1-6, with 7 nucleotides matching TRBD1. Germline values: CDR1 LGHDT, CDR2 YNNKEL (reference sequence). V shed 3 bases and J 10 bases; nucleotides not matched to a gene: 0. This CDR3 is built from 12 residues. The CDR3 nucleotides read TGTGCCAGCAGCCACAGGGGGTCACCCCTCCACTTT. The encoded protein is CASSHRGSPLHF.

The J gene is TRBJ2-3, the V gene TRBV27, with D possibly matching TRBD1 (5 bases). Trimming took 3 bases from V and 2 from J, leaving 9 bases between them. Looked up from germline, CDR1 is MNHEY and CDR2 is SMNVEV (reference sequence). The CDR3 consists of 14 residues. The CDR3 sequence: CASSLTRDTDTQYF. The CDR3, as DNA: TGTGCCAGCAGTTTGACCAGGGACACAGATACGCAGTATTTT.

The V gene is TRBV7-6, the J gene TRBJ2-3, with a possible D match to TRBD1 (5 bases). Trimming stripped 5 bases from V and 7 bases from J, with 13 bases between. The germline CDR1 and CDR2 sequences are SGHVS and FNYEAQ. The CDR3 runs 13 residues. CDR3: CASSPDRYNTQYF. The CDR3 nucleotides are TGTGCCAGCAGCCCAGACAGATACAATACGCAGTATTTT.

The chain carries TRBV2 and TRBJ2-1, with 7 bases lining up with TRBD2. J gave up 2 bases and V 2 bases, and 3 bases lay outside the gene matches. This CDR3 region has 15 residues. Germline V gives CDR1 SNHLY, CDR2 FYNNEI. The CDR3 DNA reads TGTGCCAGCAGTGAAAGTCTAGCGGCCTACAATGAGCAGTTCTTC. This codes for CASSESLAAYNEQFF.

This rearrangement joins TRBV24-1 to TRBJ2-5, with 12 positions matching TRBD2. V was pared by 4 bases and J by 3 bases, with 5 bases of the junction left unmatched. Germline V gene data show CDR1 as KGHDR and CDR2 as SFDVKD. The CDR3 length is 16 residues. CDR3 region: CATSDPGLAGKETQYF. CDR3 bases: TGTGCCACCAGTGACCCCGGACTAGCGGGAAAAGAGACCCAGTACTTC.

The chain combines TRBV15 with TRBJ2-7; no reliable D call. This CDR3 has 12 amino acids. The germline CDR1 and CDR2 sequences are LNHNV and YYDKDF (reference sequence). The V gene lost 1 base and the J gene lost 5 bases, with 6 bases spanning the gap. CDR3 nucleotides: TGTGCCACCAGCAGAGTGCACAACGAGCAGTACTTC. This sequence encodes CATSRVHNEQYF.

This chain joins TRBV18 and TRBJ1-4, with D perhaps TRBD1 (6 bases). Germline CDR1 and CDR2: KGHSH and LQKENI. V was trimmed by 4 bases and J by 3 bases, leaving 15 bases between them. The CDR3 is made up of 16 amino acids. CDR3 DNA sequence: TGTGCCAGCTCACAAGATCCGGGACACCCTAATGAAAAACTGTTTTTT. Amino acids: CASSQDPGHPNEKLFF.

The chain joins TRBV5-1 to TRBJ1-3, with TRBD1 matching over 7 bases. This CDR3 is built from 15 residues. The J segment lost 4 bases and the V segment lost 2 bases, leaving 6 bases of the junction unmatched. Germline V gene lookup returns CDR1 SGHRS and CDR2 YFSETQ. CDR3 sequence (DNA): TGCGCCAGCAGCTTAATGACAGGGTCCGGAAACACCATATATTTT. Encoded protein: CASSLMTGSGNTIYF.

This rearrangement joins TRBV4-1 to TRBJ2-1, with 8 bases that match TRBD2. Per germline, CDR1 MGHRA and CDR2 YSYEKL. The CDR3 extends over 15 amino acids. Trimming at V came to 3 bases and at J to 10 bases, leaving 11 bases not matched to a gene. CDR3: CASSHPPRGEGEQFF. The CDR3 bases are TGCGCCAGCAGCCATCCCCCGCGGGGGGAGGGCGAGCAGTTCTTC.

The chain joins TRBV11-2 to TRBJ1-1; D perhaps matches TRBD1 (6 bases). The V end lost 1 base, the J end lost 7 bases, and 13 bases lay between the germline ends. CDR1 and CDR2 from the germline V gene are SGHAT and FQNNGV. The CDR3 has 14 amino acids. The CDR3 DNA reads TGTGCCAGCAGCTTAGGGACGACAGGCCGTGAAGCTTTCTTT. Protein: CASSLGTTGREAFF.

The J gene is TRBJ2-1, the V gene TRBV29-1, with D possibly matching TRBD2 (5 bases). Germline lookup yields CDR1 SQVTM and CDR2 ANQGSEA. This CDR3 is built from 15 residues. Trimming took off 6 bases at V and 0 bases at J, with 15 bases between the two ends. CDR3 DNA: TGCAGCGTCGAGGGCAGGATGAGCTCCTACAATGAGCAGTTCTTC. This sequence encodes CSVEGRMSSYNEQFF.

This clone was seen only once. The V call is TRBV6-6, the J call TRBJ1-3; a possible D gene is TRBD1 (6 bases). This CDR3 spans 13 amino acids. Trimming left V 6 bases short and J 0 bases short, with 6 bases between. CDR1 and CDR2 (germline): MNHNY, SVGAGI (reference sequence). CDR3 protein: CASRQGSGNTIYF. For the CDR3, the DNA is TGTGCCAGCAGACAGGGCTCTGGAAACACCATATATTTT.

V gene TRBV5-1 combines with J gene TRBJ2-4; possibly TRBD2 for D (6 bases). The CDR3 spans 14 residues. Germline assignment: CDR1 SGHRS and CDR2 YFSETQ. Trimming took 4 bases from V and 2 from J, leaving 10 bases between them. This CDR3 is CASSRTSSKNIQYF. CDR3 DNA sequence: TGCGCCAGCAGCCGAACTAGCTCCAAAAACATTCAGTACTTC. Filled out from reference TRBV5-1 and TRBJ2-4, the complete variable domain reads KAGVTQTPRYLIKTRGQQVTLSCSPISGHRSVSWYQQTPGQGLQFLFEYFSETQRNKGNFPGRFSGRQFSNSRSEMNVSTLELGDSALYLCASSRTSSKNIQYFGAGTRLSVL.

V gene TRBV9 combines with J gene TRBJ2-7, with 10 bases fitting TRBD1. CDR3 size: 16 residues. Unmatched junction bases numbered 8, after V lost 3 bases and J lost 2 bases. Germline loops: CDR1 SGDLS, CDR2 YYNGEE. The CDR3 nucleotides are TGTGCCAGCAGCGCCAGGACAGGGGGGGTTACCTACGAGCAGTACTTC. This codes for CASSARTGGVTYEQYF. The full variable domain, completed using reference TRBV9 and TRBJ2-7, is DSGVTQTPKHLITATGQRVTLRCSPRSGDLSVYWYQQSLDQGLQFLIQYYNGEERAKGNILERFSAQQFPDLHSELNLSSLELGDSALYFCASSARTGGVTYEQYFGPGTRLTVT.

The rearrangement links TRBV30 to TRBJ2-5; D is perhaps TRBD1 (6 bases). The CDR3 runs 11 residues. V shed 5 bases and J shed 6 bases, with 10 bases lying between them. CDR1 is GTSNPN, CDR2 SVGIG, per germline (reference sequence). The CDR3 region is CAWGGSQTQYF. The DNA of the CDR3 is TGTGCCTGGGGGGGCAGTCAGACCCAGTACTTC.

The chain is built from TRBV4-1 and TRBJ2-1, with 9 bases aligning to TRBD2. V lost 0 bases, J lost 2 bases, and 11 bases stayed unmatched. The V gene's germline CDR1 is MGHRA and CDR2 YSYEKL. The CDR3 is 19 amino acids. The CDR3 here is CASSQEEAGGPDPYNEQFF. The CDR3 bases are TGCGCCAGCAGCCAAGAAGAAGCGGGGGGCCCGGACCCCTACAATGAGCAGTTCTTC.

V is TRBV6-5 and J is TRBJ2-3; 14 bases fit TRBD2. With 8 bases clipped from V and 8 bases from J, the junction kept 3 bases outside the gene matches. Germline values: CDR1 MNHEY, CDR2 SVGAGI. The CDR3 runs to 13 residues. In DNA, the CDR3 is TGTGCCAGCCAGACTAGCGGGAGGGGTACGCAGTATTTT. It translates to CASQTSGRGTQYF.

This chain connects TRBV5-1 to TRBJ2-1; D gene uncertain. Trimming shortened V by 1 base and J by 0 bases, and 8 bases separated the two germline ends. Germline V lookup: CDR1 SGHRS, CDR2 YFSETQ. The CDR3 runs to 15 residues. The chain's CDR3 is CASSLYASSYNEQFF. CDR3 bases: TGCGCCAGCAGCTTGTATGCGAGCTCCTACAATGAGCAGTTCTTC.

This clone was picked up one time. J is TRBJ1-4 and V is TRBV7-2, with a tentative D call TRBD1 (5 bases). V lost 1 base to trimming and J lost 13 bases, with 19 bases between them. Germline lookup yields CDR1 SGHTA and CDR2 FQGNSA. The CDR3 has 15 amino acids. The CDR3 DNA sequence: TGTGCCAGCAGCTTAGAGGGAGGGGACCCTCCTCCACTGTTTTTT. Translating gives CASSLEGGDPPPLFF.

This clone was detected only once. CDR3 sequence (DNA): TGTGCCAGCAGCTCGGGGGGCACAGATACGCAGTATTTT. It translates to CASSSGGTDTQYF. This chain joins TRBV7-8 and TRBJ2-3; a possible D gene is TRBD2 (6 bases). The CDR3 contains 13 residues. The V end lost 4 bases, the J end lost 1 base, and 6 bases lay between the germline ends. Germline assignment: CDR1 SGHVS and CDR2 FQNEAQ. The variable domain in full, with the rest retrieved from reference TRBV7-8 and TRBJ2-3, is GAGVSQSPRYKVAKRGQDVALRCDPISGHVSLFWYQQALGQGPEFLTYFQNEAQLDKSGLPSDRFFAERPEGSVSTLKIQRTQQEDSAVYLCASSSGGTDTQYFGPGTRLTVL.

The rearrangement links TRBV29-1 to TRBJ2-1; a possible D gene is TRBD1 (6 bases). Between the trimmed V and J ends, which lost 0 bases and 8 bases, there was a span of 14 bases. In germline, CDR1 is SQVTM, CDR2 ANQGSEA. The CDR3 sequence is 14 residues long. The CDR3 coding sequence is TGCAGCGTTGAAGATAGGACAGTCGGTTATGAGCAGTTCTTC. Its protein is CSVEDRTVGYEQFF.

The CDR3 is CASSSGGALDYEQYF. CDR3 DNA sequence: TGCGCCAGCAGCTCGGGAGGGGCCCTAGACTACGAGCAGTACTTC. The gene calls are TRBV5-1 and TRBJ2-7; 8 nucleotides match TRBD2. Germline values: CDR1 SGHRS, CDR2 YFSETQ. The ends lost 3 bases at V and 3 bases at J; junction bases unmatched: 8. This CDR3 contains 15 residues.

CDR3 DNA sequence: TGTGCCAGCAGCCAAGATGGGAGGGGGGGTTTTTACAATGAGCAGTTCTTC. Amino acids: CASSQDGRGGFYNEQFF. The chain carries TRBV4-2 and TRBJ2-1, with a weak D call TRBD2 (7 bases). The germline V and J ends were trimmed by 0 bases and 4 bases, with 16 bases remaining between them. The CDR3 is made up of 17 amino acids. Germline-derived CDR1 and CDR2 are LGHNA and YNFKEQ.

This chain uses TRBV28 with TRBJ1-5; no reliable D call. This CDR3 spans 15 amino acids. From germline, CDR1 is MDHEN and CDR2 SYDVKM. Trimming removed 5 bases at V and 2 bases at J, with 13 bases between. The CDR3 sequence is CASSITDIRNQPQHF. As DNA, the CDR3 is TGTGCCAGCAGTATCACAGACATCCGCAATCAGCCCCAGCATTTT.